A selection of T cell receptor beta chains follows, all from one sample in a study of Tregs in tolerant kidney transplant recipients. Sequenced by immunoSEQ multiplex PCR; TCRdb stores in-frame clones only, minus some. Among about 81,000 clones listed, around 90% were seen once. The specimen comprised CD4+ T cells from blood (PBMCs), sampled 24 months after the transplant. Receptors originate from a human patient who received a combined kidney and bone marrow transplant. Part of the T cells may come from the graft donor. Both conserved end residues are part of each CDR3. The order of the fields is D gene, clone size, J gene, V gene, CDR3 length, CDR3 protein, CDR3 DNA. A D gene is named only where the DNA matches it firmly. Where a row states a size, it is once, few, many or the class of an expanded clone; other rows omit it.

D: TRBD2; size: -; J: TRBJ2-3; V: TRBV27; length: 18; CDR3: CASSTLRTSGELTDTQYF; DNA: TGTGCCAGCAGTACCCTGAGGACTAGCGGGGAACTCACAGATACGCAGTATTTT
D: TRBD2; size: once; J: TRBJ2-6; V: TRBV6-4; length: 17; CDR3: CASRGTSGSAGANVLTF; DNA: TGTGCCAGCAGGGGGACTAGCGGGAGTGCTGGGGCCAACGTCCTGACTTTC
D: TRBD2; size: once; J: TRBJ2-2; V: TRBV5-1; length: 16; CDR3: CASSLDTSGRTGELFF; DNA: TGCGCCAGCAGCTTGGACACTAGCGGGAGAACCGGGGAGCTGTTTTTT
D: -; size: -; J: TRBJ1-1; V: TRBV19; length: 14; CDR3: CASSRQFMNTEAFF; DNA: TGTGCCAGTAGCCGACAGTTCATGAACACTGAAGCTTTCTTT
D: TRBD1; size: -; J: TRBJ2-3; V: TRBV7-2; length: 16; CDR3: CASSRDRGFSTDTQYF; DNA: TGTGCCAGCAGCCGGGACAGGGGTTTCAGTACAGATACGCAGTATTTT
D: TRBD1; size: -; J: TRBJ1-2; V: TRBV10-3; length: 13; CDR3: CAISDYRGTGYTF; DNA: TGTGCCATCAGTGATTACAGGGGGACCGGCTACACCTTC
D: -; size: -; J: TRBJ2-5; V: TRBV6-6; length: 13; CDR3: CASKRQGIETQYF; DNA: TGTGCCAGCAAGCGGCAGGGGATAGAGACCCAGTACTTC
D: TRBD2; size: -; J: TRBJ2-2; V: TRBV5-4; length: 16; CDR3: CASSLQAGGATGELFF; DNA: TGTGCCAGCAGCTTGCAAGCGGGAGGCGCCACCGGGGAGCTGTTTTTT
D: TRBD1; size: -; J: TRBJ2-3; V: TRBV11-3; length: 17; CDR3: CASSFAQQGFSTDTQYF; DNA: TGTGCCAGCAGCTTCGCCCAACAGGGGTTCTCCACAGATACGCAGTATTTT
D: TRBD2; size: -; J: TRBJ2-3; V: TRBV30; length: 17; CDR3: CAWSVTSGMVFTDTQYF; DNA: TGTGCCTGGAGTGTGACTAGCGGGATGGTTTTCACAGATACGCAGTATTTT
D: TRBD2; size: -; J: TRBJ2-1; V: TRBV27; length: 14; CDR3: CASSSQRGEGEQFF; DNA: TGTGCCAGCAGTTCTCAGCGGGGGGAGGGTGAGCAGTTCTTC
D: -; size: -; J: TRBJ2-7; V: TRBV28; length: 14; CDR3: CASNSWTASYEQYF; DNA: TGTGCCAGCAATAGCTGGACAGCCTCCTACGAGCAGTACTTC
D: -; size: -; J: TRBJ2-7; V: TRBV9; length: 13; CDR3: CASSVRHLSEQYF; DNA: TGTGCCAGCAGCGTGAGACATCTCTCCGAGCAGTACTTC
D: TRBD2; size: -; J: TRBJ2-1; V: TRBV4-3; length: 15; CDR3: CASSPSGLAGNEQFF; DNA: TGCGCCAGCAGCCCATCGGGACTAGCGGGAAATGAGCAGTTCTTC
D: -; size: -; J: TRBJ2-2; V: TRBV11-3; length: 15; CDR3: CASSLQGSYTGELFF; DNA: TGTGCCAGCAGCTTACAGGGCAGTTACACCGGGGAGCTGTTTTTT
D: -; size: few; J: TRBJ1-1; V: TRBV5-8; length: 15; CDR3: CASSLTEQTNTEAFF; DNA: TGTGCCAGCAGCTTGACTGAACAGACGAACACTGAAGCTTTCTTT
D: TRBD1; size: -; J: TRBJ2-5; V: TRBV6-5; length: 14; CDR3: CASSFRTGSETQYF; DNA: TGTGCCAGCAGTTTCCGGACAGGTTCGGAGACCCAGTACTTC
D: -; size: -; J: TRBJ1-6; V: TRBV5-1; length: 19; CDR3: CASSLAPQGQPSYNSPLHF; DNA: TGCGCCAGCAGCTTGGCCCCTCAGGGTCAGCCCTCCTATAATTCCCCCCTCCACTTT
D: TRBD2; size: -; J: TRBJ2-5; V: TRBV27; length: 15; CDR3: CASSPTLAGVETQYF; DNA: TGTGCCAGCAGTCCGACGCTAGCGGGGGTAGAGACCCAGTACTTC
D: -; size: -; J: TRBJ1-3; V: TRBV11-3; length: 17; CDR3: CASSLVAGPSSGNTIYF; DNA: TGTGCCAGCAGCTTAGTGGCGGGGCCCAGCTCTGGAAACACCATATATTTT
D: -; size: -; J: TRBJ1-4; V: TRBV7-5; length: 14; CDR3: CVRSLDILFEKLFF; DNA: TGTGTCAGAAGCTTAGATATACTATTTGAAAAACTGTTTTTT
D: TRBD1; size: -; J: TRBJ1-2; V: TRBV27; length: 14; CDR3: CASSSGTVEYGYTF; DNA: TGTGCCAGCAGCTCCGGGACAGTGGAATATGGCTACACCTTC
D: -; size: -; J: TRBJ1-4; V: TRBV2; length: 14; CDR3: CAIEEGATNEKLFF; DNA: TGTGCCATTGAGGAGGGTGCAACTAATGAAAAACTGTTTTTT
D: TRBD2; size: -; J: TRBJ2-1; V: TRBV27; length: 16; CDR3: CASSPWTSGGAVEQFF; DNA: TGTGCCAGCAGTCCATGGACTAGCGGGGGGGCCGTTGAGCAGTTCTTC
D: TRBD1; size: -; J: TRBJ2-7; V: TRBV11-3; length: 15; CDR3: CASSSEGQDFYEQYF; DNA: TGTGCCAGCAGCTCAGAAGGACAGGACTTTTACGAGCAGTACTTC
D: -; size: -; J: TRBJ2-5; V: TRBV11-3; length: 16; CDR3: CASSLVSVADQETQYF; DNA: TGTGCCAGCAGCTTAGTATCAGTGGCTGATCAAGAGACCCAGTACTTC
D: TRBD2; size: -; J: TRBJ2-1; V: TRBV7-2; length: 16; CDR3: CASSLRTSGRLGEQFF; DNA: TGTGCCAGCAGCTTGCGCACTAGCGGGAGACTGGGGGAGCAGTTCTTC
D: TRBD1; size: -; J: TRBJ2-1; V: TRBV2; length: 13; CDR3: CANARDRGGEQFF; DNA: TGTGCCAACGCCCGGGACAGGGGTGGTGAGCAGTTCTTC
D: -; size: -; J: TRBJ2-7; V: TRBV27; length: 16; CDR3: CASSNDRVSGAYEQYF; DNA: TGTGCCAGCAGTAACGACAGGGTTAGCGGGGCGTACGAGCAGTACTTC
D: TRBD1; size: -; J: TRBJ2-7; V: TRBV4-1; length: 16; CDR3: CASSQPRTGKWAEQYF; DNA: TGCGCCAGCAGCCAACCTAGGACAGGGAAGTGGGCCGAGCAGTACTTC
D: -; size: -; J: TRBJ2-4; V: TRBV10-3; length: 19; CDR3: CAISESGASDVLAKNIQYF; DNA: TGTGCCATCAGTGAGTCTGGAGCTAGCGATGTATTAGCCAAAAACATTCAGTACTTC
D: -; size: -; J: TRBJ1-4; V: TRBV28; length: 17; CDR3: CASSASIARGTNEKLFF; DNA: TGTGCCAGCAGCGCTTCAATTGCCAGGGGCACTAATGAAAAACTGTTTTTT
D: -; size: -; J: TRBJ1-6; V: TRBV2; length: 13; CDR3: CATTERVSSPLHF; DNA: TGTGCCACCACCGAGCGGGTTAGTTCACCCCTCCACTTT
D: TRBD1; size: -; J: TRBJ1-3; V: TRBV29-1; length: 15; CDR3: CSVEYLRGPGNTIYF; DNA: TGCAGCGTTGAATATCTCAGGGGGCCTGGAAACACCATATATTTT
D: TRBD1; size: -; J: TRBJ1-2; V: TRBV30; length: 12; CDR3: CAWDRGRVGYTF; DNA: TGTGCCTGGGACAGGGGGCGCGTTGGCTACACCTTC